One sample yielded the 13 T cell receptor beta chains listed below, sequenced in a study of blood T cell repertoires in COVID-19. Some clones are missing from TCRdb's copy, which holds only in-frame ones; the method was immunoSEQ multiplex PCR. This table has under 250,000 clones, about 84% appearing once. Sequencing was done on a sample of peripheral blood. The receptor set was obtained from a woman older than 75 with COVID-19, enrolled during active disease.

With respect to this clone: At one boundary the junction diverges from the germline segment, which might be a read error. The chain combines TRBV3-1 (or the pseudogene TRBV3-2) with TRBJ2-5, with D maybe TRBD1 (6 bases). This CDR3 spans 12 amino acids. Germline lookup yields CDR1 LGHDT and CDR2 YNNKEL (reference sequence). CDR3 nucleotides: TGTGCCAGCAGCCAAAGTCTGGGACATCACGACTTC. Its translation: CASSQSLGHHDF.

For the CDR3, the DNA is TGTGCCAGCAGCCTCCGGGACAGGGGGAACACCGGGGAGCTGTTTTTT. It yields the protein CASSLRDRGNTGELFF. This rearrangement joins TRBV7-2 to TRBJ2-2; TRBD1 agrees at 10 bases. The CDR3 covers 16 residues. J lost 1 base, V lost 5 bases, and 4 bases had no gene match. Germline V CDR1 and CDR2: SGHTA, FQGNSA.

The CDR3 loop is CAGRGSGTGELFF. The CDR3 bases are TGTGCCGGCAGAGGTTCGGGCACCGGGGAGCTGTTTTTT. J is TRBJ2-2 and V is TRBV19; D unclear. Germline V gene data show CDR1 as LNHDA and CDR2 as SQIVND (reference sequence). The V end was cut by 11 bases, the J end by 4 bases, with 14 bases between. The CDR3 length is 13 residues.

The chain uses TRBV12-3 or TRBV12-4 and TRBJ2-5; 10 nucleotides align to TRBD2. The CDR3 runs 13 residues. V lost 6 bases, J lost 4 bases, and 2 bases stayed unmatched. CDR3 sequence (DNA): TGTGCCAGCAGCCTAGCGGGGGTAGAGACCCAGTACTTC. It codes for CASSLAGVETQYF.

The rearrangement uses TRBV5-6 and TRBJ1-1; D gene uncertain. V lost 0 bases, J lost 1 base, and 10 bases lay in between. Germline V gene data show CDR1 as SGHDT and CDR2 as YYEEEE. The CDR3 runs to 15 residues. In nucleotides, the CDR3 is TGTGCCAGCAGCTTGGTGGGAGGGAGGAACACTGAAGCTTTCTTT. Its protein is CASSLVGGRNTEAFF. The whole variable domain, remainder taken from reference TRBV5-6 and TRBJ1-1, is DAGVTQSPTHLIKTRGQQVTLRCSPKSGHDTVSWYQQALGQGPQFIFQYYEEEERQRGNFPDRFSGHQFPNYSSELNVNALLLGDSALYLCASSLVGGRNTEAFFGQGTRLTVV.

This chain links TRBV28 with TRBJ2-5; D might be TRBD2 (7 bases). The V end lost 6 bases, the J end lost 5 bases, and 16 bases lay between the germline ends. The CDR3 consists of 14 residues. Germline assignment: CDR1 MDHEN and CDR2 SYDVKM. CDR3 protein: CASSIIGGDETQYF. CDR3 in DNA: TGTGCCAGCAGCATAATAGGGGGGGATGAGACCCAGTACTTC.

The rearrangement joins TRBV5-8 to TRBJ1-2, with a weak D call TRBD1 (5 bases). CDR3 size: 15 residues. Germline-derived CDR1 and CDR2 are SGHTS and YDEGEE. V was shortened by 0 bases and J by 8 bases, with 17 bases between the two germline ends. CDR3 residues: CASSLGSKGLEGYTF. Written as DNA, the CDR3 is TGTGCCAGCAGCTTGGGAAGTAAGGGGCTCGAAGGCTACACCTTC.

The chain is built from TRBV7-8 and TRBJ2-3; D possibly corresponds to TRBD2 (5 bases). The CDR3 length is 13 residues. V was clipped by 6 bases and J by 5 bases, with 12 bases between them. CDR1 is SGHVS, CDR2 FQNEAQ, per germline. The DNA for the CDR3 is TGTGCCAGCAGTCCTACACGGGGAGATACGCAGTATTTT. Protein product: CASSPTRGDTQYF.

This chain joins TRBV6-5 and TRBJ1-6; 9 nucleotides line up with TRBD1. Germline CDR1 is MNHEY and CDR2 is SVGAGI. The CDR3 length is 15 residues. V was clipped by 5 bases and J by 6 bases; unmatched bases: 5. Here the CDR3 DNA reads TGTGCCAGCAGTACCTCGGACAGGGGTAATTCACCCCTCCACTTT. As protein: CASSTSDRGNSPLHF.

J is TRBJ1-5 and V is TRBV9, with D hard to call. V was cut by 0 bases and J by 0 bases, with 7 bases left in between. In germline, CDR1 is SGDLS, CDR2 YYNGEE. The CDR3 extends over 15 amino acids. For the CDR3, the DNA is TGTGCCAGCAGCGTAGGCTATAATAGCAATCAGCCCCAGCATTTT. This encodes CASSVGYNSNQPQHF. Based on the CDR3 plus reference TRBV9 and TRBJ1-5, the full variable domain is DSGVTQTPKHLITATGQRVTLRCSPRSGDLSVYWYQQSLDQGLQFLIQYYNGEERAKGNILERFSAQQFPDLHSELNLSSLELGDSALYFCASSVGYNSNQPQHFGDGTRLSIL.

The chain carries TRBV5-4 and TRBJ2-3; 9 bases are shared with TRBD1. The V and J ends lost 3 bases and 4 bases, in that order; junction bases with no gene match: 6. Per the germline V gene, CDR1 is SGHNT and CDR2 is YYREEE (reference sequence). This CDR3 is built from 15 residues. The CDR3 nucleotides are TGTGCCAGCAGCTCGGGACAGGGCAGGGCAGATACGCAGTATTTT. Translating gives CASSSGQGRADTQYF.

CDR3 loop: CASRADRTNEQFF. The DNA of the CDR3 is TGTGCCAGCAGAGCCGACAGGACTAATGAGCAGTTCTTC. This sequence joins TRBV14 and TRBJ2-1; perhaps TRBD1 as D (6 bases). V lost 6 bases and J 7 bases, leaving 13 bases between the germline ends. The length of the CDR3 is 13 residues. From germline, CDR1 is SGHDN and CDR2 FVKESK.

The chain joins TRBV19 to TRBJ2-3; maybe TRBD1 (5 bases). The V gene lost 6 bases and the J gene lost 10 bases, with 17 bases spanning the gap. This CDR3 is 13 amino acids long. Per germline, CDR1 LNHDA and CDR2 SQIVND (reference sequence). CDR3 region: CASRVGAGHSQYF. The CDR3 coding sequence is TGTGCCAGTAGGGTTGGCGCTGGACATTCGCAGTATTTT.